These 9 T cell receptor beta chains came from one sample sequenced in a study of blood T cell repertoires in COVID-19. Using immunoSEQ multiplex PCR, the repertoire was profiled, and TCRdb retains in-frame clones only, with some absent. The sample has more than 110,000 clones; approximately 78% are singletons. Specimen: peripheral blood. The receptor source for this set is a woman of 80 years or more with acute or convalescent COVID-19.

V and J are TRBV24-1 and TRBJ2-2; no firm D call. The ends were cut back, 3 bases at V and 7 bases at J, with 8 bases in the middle. CDR1 is KGHDR, CDR2 SFDVKD, per germline. The CDR3 loop spans 13 amino acids. The CDR3 region is CATSDTYGGELFF. For the CDR3, the DNA is TGTGCCACCAGTGATACCTACGGCGGGGAGCTGTTTTTT.

CDR3 DNA: TGTGCCAGTAGTATATCCAGCTCCTACAATGAGCAGTTCTTC. It is translated as CASSISSSYNEQFF. This chain joins TRBV19 and TRBJ2-1; no clear D. Germline V gene data show CDR1 as LNHDA and CDR2 as SQIVND (reference sequence). V lost 2 bases to trimming and J lost 0 bases, with 5 bases between them. This CDR3 spans 14 amino acids.

This chain links TRBV24-1 with TRBJ2-5; 8 bases are shared with TRBD2. The CDR3 has 16 amino acids. CDR1 is KGHDR, CDR2 SFDVKD, per germline. The J segment lost 5 bases and the V segment lost 1 base, leaving 8 bases of the junction unmatched. CDR3 sequence reads: CATSDFRRGVEETQYF. In nucleotides, the CDR3 is TGTGCCACCAGTGATTTTCGGCGGGGGGTTGAGGAGACCCAGTACTTC.

The chain employs TRBV4-2 and TRBJ2-3, with TRBD2 matching over 10 bases. Germline V gene lookup returns CDR1 LGHNA and CDR2 YNFKEQ. V was pared by 4 bases and J by 3 bases, with 10 bases of the junction left unmatched. There are 17 residues in the CDR3. CDR3 residues: CASSPRIAGGRTDTQYF. The CDR3 DNA follows: TGTGCCAGCAGCCCCCGAATAGCGGGGGGAAGGACAGATACGCAGTATTTT.

The V call is TRBV7-8, the J call TRBJ2-5; 7 bases match TRBD2. Unmatched junction bases numbered 11, after V lost 5 bases and J lost 5 bases. Germline V gene data show CDR1 as SGHVS and CDR2 as FQNEAQ. The CDR3 sequence is 15 residues long. This CDR3 is CASSSFGLVWETQYF. The CDR3 DNA reads TGTGCCAGCAGCAGCTTCGGACTAGTGTGGGAGACCCAGTACTTC.

A single count supports this clone. The chain combines TRBV5-5 with TRBJ1-2; tentatively, D is TRBD1 (5 bases). CDR3 length equals 15 residues. The ends were cut back, 4 bases at V and 1 base at J, with 14 bases in the middle. Looked up from germline, CDR1 is SGHKS and CDR2 is YYEKEE (reference sequence). The CDR3, as DNA: TGTGCCAGCAGCAGCTTGGGGCCCCTTAACTATGGCTACACCTTC. It is translated as CASSSLGPLNYGYTF.

The chain has TRBV27 and TRBJ2-4; weak D call: TRBD1 (7 bases). V dropped 2 bases and J dropped 9 bases, with 14 bases sitting between them. The germline V gene encodes CDR1 MNHEY and CDR2 SMNVEV (reference sequence). The CDR3 contains 14 residues. In DNA, the CDR3 is TGTGCCAGCAGTTTACAGGGGGGCCCCGGCATTCAGTACTTC. It specifies CASSLQGGPGIQYF.

The chain is built from TRBV30 and TRBJ2-6; D possibly corresponds to TRBD1 (6 bases). Germline assignment: CDR1 GTSNPN and CDR2 SVGIG (reference sequence). The V end lost 5 bases, the J end lost 1 base, and 9 bases lay between the germline ends. The length of the CDR3 is 14 residues. The CDR3 sequence: CAWGGMSGANVLTF. CDR3 sequence (DNA): TGTGCCTGGGGGGGCATGTCTGGGGCCAACGTCCTGACTTTC.

This chain connects TRBV6-4 to TRBJ1-1; TRBD1 might be the D (6 bases). The CDR3 totals 14 residues. CDR1 is MRHNA, CDR2 SNTAGT, per germline. V was trimmed by 4 bases and J by 11 bases, leaving 20 bases between them. The CDR3 DNA follows: TGTGCCAGCAGTGTTGAGGGGGGGGGCCGTCGGGCTTTCTTT. Translating gives CASSVEGGGRRAFF.